One sample yielded the 15 T cell receptor gamma chains listed below, sequenced in a study of gamma delta lymphoproliferative disorders and STAT genes. The receptor sequences were amplified from genomic DNA of peripheral blood mononuclear cells. With CATT, TCRdb re-called clones from the multiplex PCR reads. This sample yields 1,800 or so gamma-chain clones, of which over 15% are seen a single time; around a third belongs to the top ten. The material sequenced was blood. These receptors were taken from a human donor in good health.

Within the sample, this clone is large. CDR3 sequence reads: CATWDGRSSDWIKTF. CDR3 sequence (DNA): TGTGCCACCTGGGATGGGCGGAGTAGTGATTGGATCAAGACGTTT. The chain uses TRGV4 and TRGJP2. Since TCRdb gives no J gene, matching the DNA to germline was used here to assign it. Unmatched junction bases numbered 3, after V lost 0 bases and J lost 2 bases. In germline, CDR1 is EGSTGY, CDR2 YDSYTSSV. The CDR3 spans 15 residues.

This clone was detected a few times. The translation of this DNA and the TCRdb protein of a much larger clone differ at residue 7, probably owing to a read error; the protein shown here is translated from the DNA. The chain employs TRGV8 and TRGJP2. Here the J gene was assigned by germline matching of the DNA, as TCRdb has none. CDR1 and CDR2 from the germline V gene are VENAVY and YDSYNSRV. The CDR3 is 11 amino acids. With 4 bases clipped from V and 12 bases from J, the junction kept 5 bases outside the gene matches. As DNA, the CDR3 is TGTGCCACCTGGGAAAACGGGATCAAGACGTTT. It is translated as CATWENGIKTF.

This clone was seen a handful of times. This likely came from a read error, as a far larger clone is one base away. This specimen includes other DNA sequences encoding the same CDR3. V usage is TRGV10 and J usage is TRGJ1 or TRGJ2. The J gene, absent from TCRdb, was called here by matching the DNA to germline. TRGV10 is an open reading frame, and its role is uncertain. The CDR3 length is 10 residues. V lost 8 bases and J lost 11; bases outside the gene matches: 7. This CDR3 is CAAWDGEKLF. The CDR3, as DNA: TGTGCTGCGTGGGATGGAGAGAAACTCTTT.

This clone is judged medium-sized. The chain combines TRGV8 with TRGJ1 or TRGJ2. The J gene, not given by TCRdb, was assigned here from a germline match of the nucleotide sequence. Trimming cost V 0 bases and J 4 bases; bases outside gene matches: 3. Germline V gene lookup returns CDR1 VENAVY and CDR2 YDSYNSRV. The CDR3 has 13 residues. The CDR3 is CATWDRQYYKKLF. The CDR3 bases are TGTGCCACCTGGGATAGGCAGTATTATAAGAAACTCTTT.

Details on this clone: It is unclear where the CDR3 begins or ends on the DNA, so no DNA is shown, and the CDR3 is as TCRdb lists it. The J gene was not called, though the V gene is TRGV10. TRGV10 is placed among ORFs of uncertain function. The CDR3 extends over 17 residues, inclusive of both ends. The CDR3 spells CTTVLRGNPLRDWIKTF.

This clone has more than one count but fewer than ten. The gene calls are TRGV4 and TRGJ1 or TRGJ2. Assignment of the J gene here rests on matching the DNA to germline, because TCRdb gives none. The CDR3 contains 9 residues. Per the germline V gene, CDR1 is EGSTGY and CDR2 is YDSYTSSV. The chain's CDR3 is CAIEIEKLF. In nucleotides, the CDR3 is TGTGCGATAGAAATAGAGAAACTCTTT.

In the case of this clone: TCRdb's protein for this DNA is that of a much larger clone and differs from the translation at residue 8, likely a read error; the protein shown is the DNA translation. The chain links TRGV10 to TRGJP1. The J gene, absent from TCRdb, was called here by matching the DNA to germline. TRGV10 carries the ORF label, with uncertain function. CDR3 length: 15 residues. The ends lost 8 bases at V and 4 bases at J; junction bases unmatched: 11. CDR3 region: CAAWDRRFTGWFKIF. DNA of the CDR3: TGTGCTGCGTGGGATCGGCGATTCACTGGTTGGTTCAAGATATTT.

This clone showed up just once. The chain employs TRGV10 and TRGJP1. The J gene comes from matching the DNA to germline here; TCRdb lacks it. TRGV10 is classed as an ORF, of uncertain function. The CDR3 loop spans 12 amino acids. Germline trimming cut 8 bases from V and 11 bases from J; bases unmatched to any gene: 9. As DNA, the CDR3 is TGTGCTGCGTGGGATTCGGAATGGTTCAAGATATTT. This translates into CAAWDSEWFKIF.

This clone is termed large. The same CDR3 can be traced to other DNA sequences in this sample. The rearrangement links TRGV8 to TRGJP2. No J gene was available from TCRdb, and it was assigned here by a germline match of the DNA. V shed 4 bases and J 3 bases; nucleotides not matched to a gene: 5. The CDR3 extends over 14 amino acids. Germline V lookup: CDR1 VENAVY, CDR2 YDSYNSRV. CDR3 region: CATWEGGSDWIKTF. As DNA, the CDR3 is TGTGCCACCTGGGAAGGGGGTAGTGATTGGATCAAGACGTTT.

The chain recombines TRGV3 with TRGJ1 or TRGJ2. TCRdb offers no J gene call, so here the DNA was matched to germline to obtain one. The length of the CDR3 is 14 residues. Trimming removed 6 bases from V and 8 bases from J; junction bases left unmatched: 16. CDR1 is VTNTFY and CDR2 is YDVSTARD in the germline V gene (reference sequence). As DNA, the CDR3 is TGTGCCACCTGGACGAACCATTATAAAAATAAGAAACTCTTT. Its translation: CATWTNHYKNKKLF.

Judged by abundance, this clone is medium-sized. This chain links TRGV5 with TRGJ1 or TRGJ2. TCRdb supplies no J gene; here it was assigned by aligning the nucleotide sequence to germline. The CDR3 is 12 residues long. CDR1 and CDR2 (germline): VINAFY, YDVSNSKD. The junction had 11 bases not matched to a gene; V was cut back by 8 bases and J by 7 bases. The CDR3 is CATLKRRYKKLF. CDR3 DNA sequence: TGTGCCACCTTGAAGCGTCGGTATAAGAAACTCTTT.

In this sample, this clone is large (0.1 to 1%). The DNA is omitted, as the CDR3 cannot be located on it reliably, and the CDR3 follows TCRdb's listing. The CDR3 sequence: CTTVPAGSGMLPYYKKLF. A V gene of TRGV11 was called, but no J gene was assigned. TRGV11 has ORF status, its function being uncertain. The CDR3 is 18 residues long, counting both termini.

This chain uses TRGV4 with TRGJ1 or TRGJ2. TCRdb records no J gene; here it was assigned by comparing the DNA to germline. CDR3 length: 13 residues. Germline CDR1 and CDR2: EGSTGY and YDSYTSSV. V was clipped by 0 bases and J by 12 bases; unmatched bases: 11. The CDR3 nucleotides are TGTGCCACCTGGGATGGGCCGATCCCCTTGAAACTCTTT. Translating gives CATWDGPIPLKLF.

This clone was recorded at least ten times. A much larger clone is a single base away; this may be a read error. This sample includes further DNA sequences coding for the same CDR3. The chain links TRGV8 to TRGJP2. Matching the DNA to germline supplied the J gene, which TCRdb does not give. This CDR3 is built from 14 residues. Per germline, CDR1 VENAVY and CDR2 YDSYNSRV. The CDR3 region is CATWVPGSDWIKTF. CDR3 coding DNA: TGTGCTACCTGGGTCCCAGGTAGTGATTGGATCAAGACGTTT.

By share, this clone ranks as large. The chain is built from TRGV4 and TRGJ1 or TRGJ2. Since TCRdb gives no J gene, matching the DNA to germline was used here to assign it. The CDR3 totals 13 residues. CDR1 is EGSTGY and CDR2 is YDSYTSSV in the germline V gene. J gave up 5 bases and V 0 bases, and 4 bases lay outside the gene matches. The DNA for the CDR3 is TGTGCCACCTGGGATGGGCCGGATTATAAGAAACTCTTT. Translation: CATWDGPDYKKLF.